This section outlines one T cell receptor beta chain sequence together with its context. The antigen this receptor binds is unknown. Base qualities are not recorded, but no much larger clone differs from it by a single base. Chronic pancreatitis pancreas tissue came from patients undergoing total pancreatectomy with islet autotransplantation (TPIAT). No known history of diabetes was present in the included chronic pancreatitis patients. For TCRbeta sequencing, genomic DNA was extracted directly from bulk pancreas tissue, without T cell sorting. Pancreas tissues were collected consecutively from patients and organ donors at two US centers. This entry is derived from a study of immune characteristics of hereditary and idiopathic chronic pancreatitis. About the study as a whole: The study profiled local pancreatic immune cells and TCRbeta repertoires in hereditary and idiopathic chronic pancreatitis compared with control organ donor pancreases. TCRbeta sequencing covered 5 control pancreases, under 10 hereditary chronic pancreatitis pancreases and 6 idiopathic chronic pancreatitis pancreases. The gDNA-based approach was selected because minimal in vitro experimental manipulation of pancreas-infiltrating T cells was involved. Results and caveats for the whole study, not just this receptor: Chronic pancreatitis caused by alcohol use was excluded from the study. Compared with controls, TCRbeta repertoire diversity was significantly higher and clonality was lower in both chronic pancreatitis groups. Patient tissue was available only at the time of TPIAT, so disease duration differences may have influenced immune findings. Numbers of productive TCR rearrangements correlated positively with disease severity scores among some 14 chronic pancreatitis patients. Hereditary and idiopathic chronic pancreatitis differed in Vbeta-Jbeta gene family usage, including TRBV10, TRBV19, TRBV23 and TRBV5.

Including the terminal cysteine and phenylalanine, the CDR3 comprises 12 residues. The sequence is cut down to CDR3 DNA, 36 bases in frame from base 1. From the germline V gene, CDR1 is SQVTM and CDR2 is ANQGSEA. The germline ends are 17 bases apart after V is trimmed by 7 bases and J by 8 bases. Library preparation was by the immunoSEQ multiplex PCR assay. The TCRbeta CDR3 region and adjacent sequences were amplified and sequenced from pancreatic genomic DNA. Regarding the original processing steps: Repertoire diversity was assessed as a mean normalized Shannon-Wiener index, and productive clonality and productive rearrangement counts were also measured. The nonparametric Mann-Whitney U test was used to compare repertoire metrics between the control and chronic pancreatitis groups. Shared clonotypes were defined as CDR3beta sequences with identical amino acid composition and length across subjects. TCRdb re-hosts the immuneACCESS table, in-frame sequences only. Its copies lack some clones; in the studies checked, an unresolved V gene accounts for under half of them, and the cause for the rest is not known. V and J calls and clone size are those listed in that table; D and trimming were worked out from the DNA. This sample lists about 15,000 clones; roughly 70% were detected once. The ten largest clones represent over 12% of the sample.

The sequencing sample was made of pancreas tissue with hereditary chronic pancreatitis. The sequence derives from a human donor with chronic pancreatitis. The rearrangement joined TRBV29-1 to TRBJ1-2; no D gene call is confident. The CDR3 sequence is CSALDPRRGYTF. The base sequence is TGCAGCGCCCTCGACCCGCGCAGGGGCTACACCTTC.